The 28 T cell receptor beta chains below all came from one sample that was sequenced in a study of technical replicates of blood from a few donors. Generated by immunoSEQ multiplex PCR, the TCRdb table keeps only in-frame clones and is missing some. The repertoire holds about 67,000 clones, with 95% to 97% as singletons. The sequenced sample was T cells isolated from PBMCs. These receptor sequences come from a human donor in good health.

This chain uses TRBV28 with TRBJ2-1; D is unclear. The ends were cut back, 2 bases at V and 6 bases at J, with 8 bases in the middle. There are 13 residues in the CDR3. Germline V CDR1 and CDR2: MDHEN, SYDVKM. The CDR3 sequence: CASSLAGFNEQFF. The CDR3 DNA is TGTGCCAGCAGTTTAGCAGGTTTCAATGAGCAGTTCTTC.

This chain connects TRBV11-2 to TRBJ2-1, with 9 bases lining up with TRBD2. V lost 4 bases and J lost 7; bases outside the gene matches: 8. This CDR3 has 15 amino acids. Germline CDR1 and CDR2: SGHAT and FQNNGV. The CDR3 DNA sequence: TGTGCCAGCAGCTCGATTAGCGGGAGTGGAAATGAGCAGTTCTTC. Translating it yields CASSSISGSGNEQFF.

The rearrangement uses TRBV30 and TRBJ1-2; TRBD1 agrees at 8 bases. The CDR3 loop spans 13 amino acids. Trimming removed 0 bases from V and 5 bases from J; junction bases left unmatched: 2. Germline CDR1 is GTSNPN and CDR2 is SVGIG (reference sequence). CDR3 in amino acids: CAWSVGQGYGYTF. The DNA for the CDR3 is TGTGCCTGGAGTGTCGGACAGGGTTATGGCTACACCTTC. The whole variable domain, remainder taken from reference TRBV30 and TRBJ1-2, is SQTIHQWPATLVQPVGSPLSLECTVEGTSNPNLYWYRQAAGRGLQLLFYSVGIGQISSEVPQNLSASRPQDRQFILSSKKLLLSDSGFYLCAWSVGQGYGYTFGSGTRLTVV.

The V call is TRBV5-1, the J call TRBJ2-3; TRBD1 is a possible D gene (5 bases). The germline gives CDR1 SGHRS, CDR2 YFSETQ. The CDR3 sequence is 14 residues long. Trimming removed 4 bases from V and 1 base from J, with 10 bases in between. CDR3: CASSLQERTDTQYF. The CDR3 DNA follows: TGCGCCAGCAGCCTACAGGAGCGCACAGATACGCAGTATTTT.

This CDR3 is CAIDTRGGELFF. Written as DNA, the CDR3 is TGCGCCATCGATACCCGGGGCGGGGAGCTGTTTTTT. This chain connects TRBV5-1 to TRBJ2-2, with D tentatively TRBD2 (5 bases). V was trimmed by 9 bases and J by 7 bases, leaving 13 bases between them. Germline CDR1 SGHRS, CDR2 YFSETQ. The CDR3 length is 12 residues.

This clone was seen just once. The chain combines TRBV4-1 with TRBJ2-2; 9 nucleotides align to TRBD1. J was trimmed by 7 bases and V by 2 bases; bases with no gene match: 5. In germline, CDR1 is MGHRA, CDR2 YSYEKL. The CDR3 consists of 15 residues. As DNA, the CDR3 is TGCGCCAGCAGCCAAAACAGGGGGCTTAACGGGGAGCTGTTTTTT. It codes for CASSQNRGLNGELFF.

The chain links TRBV4-2 to TRBJ2-2; TRBD2 matches at 14 bases. The germline V gene has CDR1 LGHNA and CDR2 YNFKEQ. The junction had 1 base not matched to a gene; V was cut back by 4 bases and J by 6 bases. This CDR3 contains 15 residues. The CDR3 spells CASSLGLAGAGELFF. The CDR3 DNA reads TGTGCCAGCAGCCTGGGACTAGCGGGAGCCGGGGAGCTGTTTTTT.

The rearrangement joins TRBV7-8 to TRBJ2-7; 9 bases map to TRBD2. The CDR3 is made up of 16 amino acids. V lost 0 bases and J lost 3; bases outside the gene matches: 6. Per the germline V gene, CDR1 is SGHVS and CDR2 is FQNEAQ. As DNA, the CDR3 is TGTGCCAGCAGCTTAGCGCTAGCGGGACTACTCTACGAGCAGTACTTC. Translating it yields CASSLALAGLLYEQYF.

The chain recombines TRBV18 with TRBJ1-3; unclear D gene. V was trimmed by 1 base and J by 0 bases, leaving 7 bases between them. This CDR3 has 15 residues. Germline values: CDR1 KGHSH, CDR2 LQKENI. This CDR3 is CASSPLRDSGNTIYF. Written as DNA, the CDR3 is TGTGCCAGCTCACCACTGCGGGACTCTGGAAACACCATATATTTT. The variable domain in full, with the rest retrieved from reference TRBV18 and TRBJ1-3, is NAGVMQNPRHLVRRRGQEARLRCSPMKGHSHVYWYRQLPEEGLKFMVYLQKENIIDESGMPKERFSAEFPKEGPSILRIQQVVRGDSAAYFCASSPLRDSGNTIYFGEGSWLTVV.

The CDR3 DNA sequence: TGCGCCAGCTGTCCCGGGGACTCCACAGATACGCAGTATTTT. It is translated as CASCPGDSTDTQYF. The rearrangement joins TRBV5-1 to TRBJ2-3; D perhaps matches TRBD2 (6 bases). Germline CDR1 is SGHRS and CDR2 is YFSETQ. V was shortened by 7 bases and J by 2 bases, with 14 bases between the two germline ends. This CDR3 spans 14 amino acids.

The chain is built from TRBV5-1 and TRBJ2-5, with 8 bases fitting TRBD2. With 3 bases clipped from V and 4 bases from J, the junction kept 5 bases outside the gene matches. This CDR3 region has 14 residues. Germline loops: CDR1 SGHRS, CDR2 YFSETQ. The CDR3 DNA reads TGCGCCAGCAGCTCCCCGGGGGGGGGAGAGACCCAGTACTTC. This gives the protein CASSSPGGGETQYF. The complete variable domain, with remaining parts taken from reference TRBV5-1 and TRBJ2-5, reads KAGVTQTPRYLIKTRGQQVTLSCSPISGHRSVSWYQQTPGQGLQFLFEYFSETQRNKGNFPGRFSGRQFSNSRSEMNVSTLELGDSALYLCASSSPGGGETQYFGPGTRLLVL.

This rearrangement joins TRBV18 to TRBJ2-2; TRBD2 matches at 10 bases. The J segment lost 6 bases and the V segment lost 2 bases, leaving 6 bases of the junction unmatched. The CDR3 contains 16 residues. Germline V gene sequence: CDR1 KGHSH, CDR2 LQKENI. CDR3 DNA: TGTGCCAGCTCACCAACGGTCCTAGCGGGAGCCGGGGAGCTGTTTTTT. This sequence encodes CASSPTVLAGAGELFF.

The chain combines TRBV4-3 with TRBJ1-3; D ambiguous. V lost 3 bases to trimming and J lost 2 bases, with 11 bases between them. Per germline, CDR1 LGHNA and CDR2 YSLEER. The CDR3 loop spans 15 amino acids. CDR3 in amino acids: CASSHTAEAGNTIYF. CDR3 DNA sequence: TGCGCCAGCAGCCATACAGCGGAGGCTGGAAACACCATATATTTT.

This clone has a single count. In DNA, the CDR3 is TGTGCCAGCAGCGCAGACGCACAGCTTACAGGTGAAGCTTTCTTT. Its translation: CASSADAQLTGEAFF. The J gene is TRBJ1-1, the V gene TRBV7-6; tentative D call: TRBD1 (5 bases). Between the trimmed V and J ends, which lost 5 bases and 7 bases, there was a span of 20 bases. Germline CDR1 and CDR2: SGHVS and FNYEAQ. The CDR3 consists of 15 residues. Using reference TRBV7-6 and TRBJ1-1 for the parts outside the CDR3, the full variable domain is GAGVSQSPRYKVTKRGQDVALRCDPISGHVSLYWYRQALGQGPEFLTYFNYEAQQDKSGLPNDRFSAERPEGSISTLTIQRTEQRDSAMYRCASSADAQLTGEAFFGQGTRLTVV.

This clone was detected only once. The CDR3 DNA reads TGTGCCAGCAGCCCGGGGACAGCAAATGGCTACACCTTC. Its protein is CASSPGTANGYTF. The V and J genes are TRBV7-9 and TRBJ1-2; 7 bases are a match to TRBD1. V lost 5 bases to trimming and J lost 6 bases; unmatched junction nucleotides: 6. Germline CDR1 SEHNR, CDR2 FQNEAQ (reference sequence). This CDR3 comprises 13 residues. Filled out from reference TRBV7-9 and TRBJ1-2, the complete variable domain reads DTGVSQNPRHKITKRGQNVTFRCDPISEHNRLYWYRQTLGQGPEFLTYFQNEAQLEKSRLLSDRFSAERPKGSFSTLEIQRTEQGDSAMYLCASSPGTANGYTFGSGTRLTVV.

The J gene is TRBJ2-7, the V gene TRBV4-2, with a possible D match to TRBD1 (5 bases). The CDR3 loop spans 13 amino acids. The V end lost 4 bases, the J end lost 6 bases, and 13 bases lay between the germline ends. From germline, CDR1 is LGHNA and CDR2 YNFKEQ. As DNA, the CDR3 is TGTGCCAGCAGCCCCCTTCAGGGTTCCGAGCAGTACTTC. Protein sequence: CASSPLQGSEQYF.

The CDR3 DNA sequence: TGTGCCACCAGCAGTAAGCGACAGTACAATGAGCAGTTCTTC. It codes for CATSSKRQYNEQFF. The chain links TRBV15 to TRBJ2-1; possibly TRBD1 for D (5 bases). Trimming pared 3 bases from V and 4 bases from J, leaving 10 bases between. Per germline, CDR1 LNHNV and CDR2 YYDKDF (reference sequence). This CDR3 region has 14 residues. The whole variable domain, filled in from reference TRBV15 and TRBJ2-1, reads DAMVIQNPRYQVTQFGKPVTLSCSQTLNHNVMYWYQQKSSQAPKLLFHYYDKDFNNEADTPDNFQSRRPNTSFCFLDIRSPGLGDTAMYLCATSSKRQYNEQFFGPGTRLTVL.

The chain joins TRBV5-1 to TRBJ2-7; 9 nucleotides line up with TRBD2. The germline V gene encodes CDR1 SGHRS and CDR2 YFSETQ. The ends lost 3 bases at V and 3 bases at J; junction bases unmatched: 7. This CDR3 spans 15 amino acids. DNA of the CDR3: TGCGCCAGCAGCTCCTTTAGCGGGAGCCTCTACGAGCAGTACTTC. Amino acids: CASSSFSGSLYEQYF.

The chain is built from TRBV9 and TRBJ1-3; D gene ambiguous. CDR3 length equals 16 residues. The V end was cut by 0 bases, the J end by 2 bases, with 12 bases between. The germline V gene encodes CDR1 SGDLS and CDR2 YYNGEE. CDR3 amino acids: CASSVDPGTTGNTIYF. The CDR3 nucleotides are TGTGCCAGCAGCGTAGACCCAGGAACCACTGGAAACACCATATATTTT.

Of note for this clone: An end of the junction differs from the germline gene, which may be a read error. The J gene is TRBJ1-3, the V gene TRBV7-2; 8 bases map to TRBD1. Germline V gene data show CDR1 as SGHTA and CDR2 as FQGNSA. This CDR3 is built from 15 residues. CDR3 bases: TGTGCCAGCAGCTTAGGGGACAGGCCTGGATACACCATATATTTT. It encodes CASSLGDRPGYTIYF.

As regards this clone: At one end the junction does not follow the germline gene, possibly because of a read error. This chain uses TRBV6-6 with TRBJ2-1; D is perhaps TRBD2 (5 bases). This CDR3 comprises 13 residues. The germline CDR1 and CDR2 sequences are MNHNY and SVGAGI (reference sequence). CDR3 residues: CASTYYAGDEQFF. The CDR3 DNA sequence: TGTGCCAGCACTTACTACGCCGGGGATGAGCAGTTCTTC.

V and J are TRBV18 and TRBJ2-7, with 8 bases aligning to TRBD2. Germline lookup yields CDR1 KGHSH and CDR2 LQKENI. The CDR3 covers 15 residues. Unmatched junction bases numbered 1, after V lost 0 bases and J lost 0 bases. The CDR3 here is CASSPPSGSSYEQYF. CDR3 nucleotide sequence: TGTGCCAGCTCACCACCCAGCGGGAGCTCCTACGAGCAGTACTTC.

The chain carries TRBV19 and TRBJ1-5; 7 bases align to TRBD1. J gave up 4 bases and V 8 bases, and 5 bases lay outside the gene matches. Germline V gives CDR1 LNHDA, CDR2 SQIVND (reference sequence). The CDR3 is 13 residues long. The CDR3 here is CASSGQTNQPQHF. CDR3 nucleotide sequence: TGTGCCAGTTCGGGACAGACTAATCAGCCCCAGCATTTT.

The gene calls are TRBV7-8 and TRBJ1-3; 10 bases fit TRBD1. Per the germline V gene, CDR1 is SGHVS and CDR2 is FQNEAQ. There are 15 residues in the CDR3. V gave up 4 bases and J gave up 7 bases; unmatched junction bases: 7. The chain's CDR3 is CASSSYSDRGNTIYF. For the CDR3, the DNA is TGTGCCAGCAGCTCCTATTCGGACAGGGGGAACACCATATATTTT.

The chain carries TRBV9 and TRBJ2-5, with D maybe TRBD1 (6 bases). CDR1 and CDR2 (germline): SGDLS, YYNGEE. The CDR3 consists of 15 residues. V lost 0 bases, J lost 3 bases, and 12 bases lay in between. CDR3 DNA sequence: TGTGCCAGCAGCGTAGCCGGGACACCTAAAGAGACCCAGTACTTC. Translation: CASSVAGTPKETQYF.

The CDR3 DNA sequence: TGTGCCAGCAGCCCAATCGGGACAACGGCTGAAGCTTTCTTT. Its translation: CASSPIGTTAEAFF. The chain employs TRBV6-5 and TRBJ1-1; D may be TRBD1 (6 bases). V was shortened by 6 bases and J by 6 bases, with 17 bases between the two germline ends. The CDR3 length is 14 residues. CDR1 and CDR2 (germline): MNHEY, SVGAGI.

V is TRBV15 and J is TRBJ2-7, with D uncertain. With 4 bases removed from V and 2 bases from J, the gap between germline ends came to 15 bases. CDR1 is LNHNV, CDR2 YYDKDF, per germline (reference sequence). The CDR3 runs to 15 residues. The CDR3 nucleotides read TGTGCCACCAGCAAGAGCCTTATTACAGCCTACGAGCAGTACTTC. Protein: CATSKSLITAYEQYF.

This chain uses TRBV19 with TRBJ1-3; D is perhaps TRBD1 (6 bases). The CDR3 length is 14 residues. V lost 9 bases and J 0 bases, leaving 12 bases between the germline ends. Germline loops: CDR1 LNHDA, CDR2 SQIVND (reference sequence). This CDR3 reads CASTQGSSGNTIYF. DNA for the CDR3: TGTGCCAGCACCCAGGGGTCCTCTGGAAACACCATATATTTT.